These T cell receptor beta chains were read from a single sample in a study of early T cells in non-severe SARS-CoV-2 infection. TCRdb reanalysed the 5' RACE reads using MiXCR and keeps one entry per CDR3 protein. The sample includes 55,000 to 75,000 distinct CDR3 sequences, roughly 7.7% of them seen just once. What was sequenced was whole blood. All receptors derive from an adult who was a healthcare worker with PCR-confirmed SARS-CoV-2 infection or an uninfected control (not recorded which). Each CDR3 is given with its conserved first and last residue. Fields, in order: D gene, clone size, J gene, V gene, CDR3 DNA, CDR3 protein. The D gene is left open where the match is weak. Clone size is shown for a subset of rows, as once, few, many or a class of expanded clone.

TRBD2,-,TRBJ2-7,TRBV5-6,TGTGCCAGCAGCTTCGGGACTAGCGGGGAGCAGTACTTC,CASSFGTSGEQYF
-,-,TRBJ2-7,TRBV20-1,TGCAGTGGCGCAGCCCTCTACGAGCAGTACTTC,CSGAALYEQYF
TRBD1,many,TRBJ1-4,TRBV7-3,TGTGCCAGCAGCCGACAGGGGGCGCGTGAAAAACTGTTTTTT,CASSRQGAREKLFF
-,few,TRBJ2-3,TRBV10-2,TGCGCCAGCAGTGGGACTGTCACAGATACGCAGTATTTT,CASSGTVTDTQYF
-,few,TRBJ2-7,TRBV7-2,TGTGCCAGCAGCTTAGTTCCCTTTGACGAGCAGTACTTC,CASSLVPFDEQYF
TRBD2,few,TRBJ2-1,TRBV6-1,TGTGCCAGCAGTGGGCTTAGCGGGAGGACTCCTGAGCAGTTCTTC,CASSGLSGRTPEQFF
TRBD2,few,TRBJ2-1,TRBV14,TGTGCCAGCAGCCAAGAGAGCGGGAGGGCCGGGCAGTTCTTC,CASSQESGRAGQFF
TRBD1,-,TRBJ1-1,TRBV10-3,TGTGCCATCAGTCCCGGGACAGGGCCGGGCACTGAAGCTTTCTTT,CAISPGTGPGTEAFF
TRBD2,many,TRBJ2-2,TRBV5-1,TGCGCCAGCAGCTTGGCATTAGCGGGACCCGGGGAGCTGTTTTTT,CASSLALAGPGELFF
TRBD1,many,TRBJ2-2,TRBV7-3,TGTGCCAGCAGCTCGACAGGGGGCTACACCGGGGAGCTGTTTTTT,CASSSTGGYTGELFF
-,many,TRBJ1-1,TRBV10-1,TGCGCCAGCAGGGAACCACTGGAGGGAAGGAAAGCTTTCTTT,CASREPLEGRKAFF
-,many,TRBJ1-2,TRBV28,TGTGCCAGCAGAACTACACAGGGTCACTATGGCTACACCTTC,CASRTTQGHYGYTF
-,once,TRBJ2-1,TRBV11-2,TGTGCCAGCAGCTTAGTAAGTTGGGTGGACTACCAGTTCTTC,CASSLVSWVDYQFF
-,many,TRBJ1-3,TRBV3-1,TGTGCCAGCAGCCGTCCGGGGGGCAGGGGTTCTGGAAACACCATATATTTT,CASSRPGGRGSGNTIYF
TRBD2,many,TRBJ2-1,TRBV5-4,TGTGCCAGCAGCCAACCCGGGACTAGACGGGCTGAGCAGTTCTTC,CASSQPGTRRAEQFF
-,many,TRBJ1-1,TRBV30,TGTGCCTGGAGTCCCGGGTCAGGTTACACTGAAGCTTTCTTT,CAWSPGSGYTEAFF
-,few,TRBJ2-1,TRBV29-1,TGCAGCGGGAGGGGGACCTTCTCCTACAATGAGCAGTTCTTC,CSGRGTFSYNEQFF
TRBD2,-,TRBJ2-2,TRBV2,TGTGCCAGCAACACCCCGAACGGGAGGGTTATAAGCACCGGGGAGCTGTTTTTT,CASNTPNGRVISTGELFF
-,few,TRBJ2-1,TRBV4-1,TGCGCCAGCAGCCAAGGATGGTCAGCAGCTTACAATGAGCAGTTCTTC,CASSQGWSAAYNEQFF
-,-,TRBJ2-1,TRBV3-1,TGTGCCAGCATCCGTGGTAATGAGCAGTTCTTC,CASIRGNEQFF
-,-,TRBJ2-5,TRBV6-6,TGTGCCAGCAGTTACGAACTGGGACATTCAGAGACCCAGTACTTC,CASSYELGHSETQYF
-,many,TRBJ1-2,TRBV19,TGTGCCAGTACCCCCTGGGAATTGGACTATGGCTACACCTTC,CASTPWELDYGYTF
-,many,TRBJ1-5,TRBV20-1,TGCAGTGCTAGAGACCACAGGGTTAGCAATCAGCCCCAGCATTTT,CSARDHRVSNQPQHF
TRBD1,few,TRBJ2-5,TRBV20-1,TGCAGTGCTAGAGACCCCTTAGGACAGGGCCACACGAAAGAGACCCAGTACTTC,CSARDPLGQGHTKETQYF
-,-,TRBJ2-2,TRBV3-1,TGTGCCAGCAGCCCGCCGGGATTCACCGGGGAGCTGTTTTTT,CASSPPGFTGELFF
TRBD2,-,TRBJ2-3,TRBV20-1,TGCAGTGCTAGAGTTACCAGCGGGAGGGCAGATACGCAGTATTTT,CSARVTSGRADTQYF
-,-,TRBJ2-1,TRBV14,TGTGCCAGCAGCCCAAACCTGCAGGGGTCCAATGAGCAGTTCTTC,CASSPNLQGSNEQFF
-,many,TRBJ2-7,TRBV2,TGTGCCAGCAGTGAAGGGACAGCCGTATCCTACGAGCAGTACTTC,CASSEGTAVSYEQYF
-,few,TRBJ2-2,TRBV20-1,TGCAGTGCTTCCGACATGACCAACACCGGGGAGCTGTTTTTT,CSASDMTNTGELFF
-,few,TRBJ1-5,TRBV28,TGTGCCAGCAGTTTCTCATATCAGCCCCAGCATTTT,CASSFSYQPQHF
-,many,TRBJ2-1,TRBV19,TGTGCCAGTAGTATAATCCAGGGAATGGACAATGAGCAGTTCTTC,CASSIIQGMDNEQFF
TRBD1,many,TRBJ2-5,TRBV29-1,TGCAGCGTAATAAACGTAACTGAGGACAGGGGGACCCAAGAGACCCAGTACTTC,CSVINVTEDRGTQETQYF
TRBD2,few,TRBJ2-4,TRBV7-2,TGTGCCAGCAGCAAGCCGGGACTAGCGGGAACCAAAAACATTCAGTACTTC,CASSKPGLAGTKNIQYF
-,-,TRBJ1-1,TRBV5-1,TGCGCCAGCAGTCCTGTAGGGGTGAGAGCTTTCTTT,CASSPVGVRAFF
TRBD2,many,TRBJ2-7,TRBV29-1,TGCAGCGGGGGGACTAGCGGGAGTTCCTACGAGCAGTACTTC,CSGGTSGSSYEQYF
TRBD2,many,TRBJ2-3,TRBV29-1,TGCAGCGTGGGGGGGGAGAACACAGATACGCAGTATTTT,CSVGGENTDTQYF
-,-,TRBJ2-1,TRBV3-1,TGTGCCAGCAGCCCCTTCGGGCGAGAGCAGTTCTTC,CASSPFGREQFF
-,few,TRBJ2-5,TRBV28,TGTGCCAGCACCCTAGAAGCCAAAAGGACGGAGACCCAGTACTTC,CASTLEAKRTETQYF
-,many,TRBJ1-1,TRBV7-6,TGTGCCAGCAGTCAAGGGAAATACACTGAAGCTTTCTTT,CASSQGKYTEAFF
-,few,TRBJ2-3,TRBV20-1,TGCAGTGCTAGAGACCGCTGGATCGCCGAAGATACGCAGTATTTT,CSARDRWIAEDTQYF
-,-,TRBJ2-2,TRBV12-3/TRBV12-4,TGTGCCAGCAGCCCCCAAGCCGGGGAGCTGTTTTTT,CASSPQAGELFF
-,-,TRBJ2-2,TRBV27,TGTGCCAGCAGATTCACCTCGTCCACAGGTTACACCGGGGAGCTGTTTTTT,CASRFTSSTGYTGELFF
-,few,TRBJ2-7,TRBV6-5,TGTGCCAGCAGTTACCCCGGGTCCTACGAGCAGTACTTC,CASSYPGSYEQYF
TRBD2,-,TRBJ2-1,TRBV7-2,TGTGCCAGCAGCTTAGCGCCAAAGACTAGCTTGATATACAATGAGCAGTTCTTC,CASSLAPKTSLIYNEQFF
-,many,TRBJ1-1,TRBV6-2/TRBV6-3,TGTGCCAGCAGTTACCCGGTGGCCCGAGGAGAAGCTTTCTTT,CASSYPVARGEAFF
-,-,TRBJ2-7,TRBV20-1,TGCAGTGCTCCCCGCCCGGGCAGGGAGAACGAGCAGTACTTC,CSAPRPGRENEQYF
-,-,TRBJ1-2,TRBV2,TGTGCCAGCAGCCTTGCCCTGGGGGACTATGGCTACACCTTC,CASSLALGDYGYTF
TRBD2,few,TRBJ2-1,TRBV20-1,TGCAGTGCTAGAGCCCCTAGCGGGAGGTATTACAATGAGCAGTTCTTC,CSARAPSGRYYNEQFF
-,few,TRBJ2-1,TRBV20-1,TGCAGTGCTAGGTTGAGCGGAGGGAGCTCCTACAATGAGCAGTTCTTC,CSARLSGGSSYNEQFF
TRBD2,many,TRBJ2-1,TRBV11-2,TGTGCCAGCAGCTGGCTAGCGGGAGACGGCGATGAGCAGTTCTTC,CASSWLAGDGDEQFF
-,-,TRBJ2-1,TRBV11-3,TGTGCCAGCAGCTTTAGCCGGAACAATGAGCAGTTCTTC,CASSFSRNNEQFF
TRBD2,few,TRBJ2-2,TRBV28,TGTGCCAGCAGTCAGGGACTAGCGGGTAACACCGGGGAGCTGTTTTTT,CASSQGLAGNTGELFF
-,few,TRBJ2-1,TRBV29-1,TGCAGCGTTGAAGTGCCGAATGAGCAGTTCTTC,CSVEVPNEQFF
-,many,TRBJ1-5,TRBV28,TGTGCCAGCAGTTTAACCTCCCGTTTGCGCAATCAGCCCCAGCATTTT,CASSLTSRLRNQPQHF
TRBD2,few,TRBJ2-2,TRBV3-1,TGTGCCAGCAGCCAAAGGGCGGGAGATGGGGAGCTGTTTTTT,CASSQRAGDGELFF
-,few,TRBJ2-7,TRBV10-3,TGTGCCATCAGTGACCCCGGGACCCAGGACTACGAGCAGTACTTC,CAISDPGTQDYEQYF